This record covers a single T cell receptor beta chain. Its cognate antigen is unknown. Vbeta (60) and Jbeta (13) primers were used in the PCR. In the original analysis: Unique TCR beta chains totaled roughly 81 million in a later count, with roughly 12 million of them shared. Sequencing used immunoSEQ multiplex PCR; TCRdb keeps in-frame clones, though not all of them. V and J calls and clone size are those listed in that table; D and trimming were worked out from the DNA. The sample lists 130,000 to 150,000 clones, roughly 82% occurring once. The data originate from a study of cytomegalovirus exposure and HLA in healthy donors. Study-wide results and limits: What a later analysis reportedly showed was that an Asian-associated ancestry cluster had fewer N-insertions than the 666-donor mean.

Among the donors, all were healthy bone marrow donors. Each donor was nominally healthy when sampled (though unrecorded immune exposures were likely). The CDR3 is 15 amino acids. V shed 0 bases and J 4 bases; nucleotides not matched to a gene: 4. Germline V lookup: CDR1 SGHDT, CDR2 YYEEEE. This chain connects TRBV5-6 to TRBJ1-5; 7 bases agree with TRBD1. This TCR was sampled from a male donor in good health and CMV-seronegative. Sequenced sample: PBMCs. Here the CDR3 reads CASSLGRGLNQPQHF. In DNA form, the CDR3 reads TGTGCCAGCAGCTTGGGCAGGGGGTTAAATCAGCCCCAGCATTTT.